This entry concerns a single TCR beta chain. Its antigen remains unknown. This sample was included in a study of cytomegalovirus exposure and HLA in healthy donors. Sequencing used immunoSEQ multiplex PCR; TCRdb keeps in-frame clones, though not all of them. The sample yields hundreds of thousands of clones, 86% seen once. V gave up 2 bases and J gave up 7 bases, with 15 bases separating them. The CDR3 is made up of 15 amino acids. The germline V gene encodes CDR1 MNHEY and CDR2 SVGAGI. Study-wide results and caveats: Investigators reported approximately 170 TCR beta chains as tied to cytomegalovirus.

The clonotype comes from a woman younger than 35 in good health and CMV-seronegative. The genes are TRBV6-5 and TRBJ1-5; TRBD1 might be the D (5 bases). The sequencing input was PBMCs. DNA of the CDR3: TGTGCCAGCAGTTACCCCTTAGGGGCCGAACAGCCCCAGCATTTT. Protein product: CASSYPLGAEQPQHF.